This is a list of T cell receptor beta chains from one sample in a study of cytomegalovirus exposure and HLA in healthy donors. The data were produced by immunoSEQ multiplex PCR, yet TCRdb's version contains in-frame clones alone and is incomplete. The sample holds approximately 290,000 clones, about 80% seen once. Sequenced: PBMCs. The receptors were sampled from a girl aged 2-15 years in good health and CMV-seronegative. The CDR3 runs from the conserved cysteine through the conserved F or W. The D gene is left open where the match is weak. Size values are once, few and many counts, or a class for expanded clones, and some rows have none.

J: TRBJ1-2; D: .; length: 16; V: TRBV5-1; size: .; CDR3: CASSPPRGAQGSGYTF; DNA: TGCGCCAGCAGCCCCCCTCGGGGGGCGCAGGGTAGTGGCTACACCTTC
J: TRBJ2-7; D: .; length: 16; V: TRBV19; size: .; CDR3: CASKLQGDSPAYEQYF; DNA: TGTGCCAGTAAACTCCAGGGGGACTCCCCTGCCTACGAGCAGTACTTC
J: TRBJ1-1; D: .; length: 16; V: TRBV11-2; size: once; CDR3: CASSSSRTAMNTEAFF; DNA: TGTGCCAGCAGCTCTAGCCGGACGGCAATGAACACTGAAGCTTTCTTT
J: TRBJ1-2; D: TRBD1; length: 13; V: TRBV9; size: .; CDR3: CASSEGQAYGYTF; DNA: TGTGCCAGCAGCGAGGGACAGGCCTATGGCTACACCTTC
J: TRBJ2-5; D: .; length: 14; V: TRBV7-2; size: .; CDR3: CASSLGGSQETQYF; DNA: TGTGCCAGCAGCTTAGGGGGCAGCCAAGAGACCCAGTACTTC
J: TRBJ1-1; D: .; length: 14; V: TRBV9; size: few; CDR3: CASSVGGVGAEAFF; DNA: TGTGCCAGCAGCGTAGGGGGGGTAGGGGCTGAAGCTTTCTTT
J: TRBJ1-1; D: TRBD1; length: 17; V: TRBV7-2; size: few; CDR3: CASSLGVRAQGVREAFF; DNA: TGTGCCAGCAGCTTAGGTGTGAGAGCACAGGGGGTTAGGGAAGCTTTCTTT
J: TRBJ2-1; D: TRBD2; length: 15; V: TRBV5-1; size: once; CDR3: CASMSARGVYNEQFF; DNA: TGCGCCAGCATGTCCGCGCGGGGGGTTTACAATGAGCAGTTCTTC
J: TRBJ2-7; D: TRBD1; length: 14; V: TRBV29-1; size: .; CDR3: CSVEMGQDPYEQYF; DNA: TGCAGCGTTGAAATGGGACAGGACCCCTACGAGCAGTACTTC
J: TRBJ2-2; D: TRBD1; length: 15; V: TRBV5-1; size: .; CDR3: CASSPGTGGTGELFF; DNA: TGCGCCAGCAGCCCGGGGACAGGTGGCACCGGGGAGCTGTTTTTT
J: TRBJ1-1; D: TRBD1; length: 14; V: TRBV27; size: .; CDR3: CASNRTGGGTEAFF; DNA: TGTGCCAGCAACAGGACAGGGGGCGGGACTGAAGCTTTCTTT
J: TRBJ2-3; D: TRBD2; length: 14; V: TRBV7-2; size: .; CDR3: CASSLDGGEDTQYF; DNA: TGTGCCAGCAGCTTAGATGGGGGGGAAGATACGCAGTATTTT
J: TRBJ2-1; D: .; length: 14; V: TRBV9; size: few; CDR3: CASSVVGGHGEQFF; DNA: TGTGCCAGCAGCGTAGTTGGAGGGCACGGTGAGCAGTTCTTC
J: TRBJ2-1; D: .; length: 15; V: TRBV7-8; size: .; CDR3: CASSLDPTSCNEQFF; DNA: TGTGCCAGCAGCTTAGACCCTACTAGCTGCAATGAGCAGTTCTTC
J: TRBJ1-5; D: TRBD1; length: 16; V: TRBV7-9; size: .; CDR3: CASSLGGTGDNQPQHF; DNA: TGTGCCAGCAGCTTAGGGGGGACAGGGGACAATCAGCCCCAGCATTTT
J: TRBJ1-1; D: .; length: 14; V: TRBV9; size: .; CDR3: CASSVSLTGAEAFF; DNA: TGTGCCAGCAGCGTCTCCCTGACGGGGGCTGAAGCTTTCTTT
J: TRBJ2-7; D: TRBD1; length: 15; V: TRBV6-6; size: .; CDR3: CASSPTGPLGYEQYF; DNA: TGTGCCAGCAGTCCGACAGGGCCCTTAGGATACGAGCAGTACTTC
J: TRBJ2-7; D: TRBD1; length: 14; V: TRBV7-9; size: .; CDR3: CASSLGQGAYEQYF; DNA: TGTGCCAGCAGCTTAGGACAGGGGGCCTACGAGCAGTACTTC
J: TRBJ2-7; D: TRBD1; length: 16; V: TRBV6-5; size: .; CDR3: CASSYSSTGGPYEQYF; DNA: TGTGCCAGCAGTTACTCGTCCACAGGGGGCCCCTACGAGCAGTACTTC
J: TRBJ2-7; D: TRBD2; length: 14; V: TRBV28; size: .; CDR3: CASSTSGGRREQYF; DNA: TGTGCCAGCAGCACTAGCGGGGGGCGACGCGAGCAGTACTTC
J: TRBJ1-2; D: .; length: 13; V: TRBV29-1; size: .; CDR3: CSVQRRGSPGYTF; DNA: TGCAGCGTCCAAAGGCGGGGGAGCCCGGGCTACACCTTC
J: TRBJ1-5; D: .; length: 14; V: TRBV6-5; size: .; CDR3: CASSYSTGDQPQHF; DNA: TGTGCCAGCAGTTACTCGACCGGGGATCAGCCCCAGCATTTT
J: TRBJ2-7; D: .; length: 13; V: TRBV2; size: .; CDR3: CASSTGETYEQYF; DNA: TGTGCCAGCAGCACGGGAGAGACCTACGAGCAGTACTTC
J: TRBJ2-2; D: TRBD1; length: 15; V: TRBV5-1; size: .; CDR3: CASIEGQGYTGELFF; DNA: TGCGCCAGCATCGAGGGACAGGGATACACCGGGGAGCTGTTTTTT
J: TRBJ1-2; D: TRBD1; length: 14; V: TRBV6-1; size: few; CDR3: CASSGERGRGGYTF; DNA: TGTGCCAGCAGTGGCGAAAGGGGGCGCGGGGGCTACACCTTC
J: TRBJ2-3; D: TRBD2; length: 16; V: TRBV2; size: .; CDR3: CASRSSGGLSTDTQYF; DNA: TGTGCCAGCAGAAGTAGCGGGGGGCTTAGCACAGATACGCAGTATTTT
J: TRBJ2-1; D: TRBD2; length: 19; V: TRBV4-1; size: few; CDR3: CASSQGGLAGGPWNNEQFF; DNA: TGCGCCAGCAGCCAGGGGGGACTAGCGGGAGGGCCTTGGAACAATGAGCAGTTCTTC
J: TRBJ1-5; D: TRBD1; length: 14; V: TRBV27; size: few; CDR3: CASSDGQGYQPQHF; DNA: TGTGCCAGCAGTGACGGACAGGGTTATCAGCCCCAGCATTTT
J: TRBJ2-7; D: .; length: 14; V: TRBV7-6; size: .; CDR3: CASSRWSGDYEQYF; DNA: TGTGCCAGCAGCCGGTGGTCCGGGGACTACGAGCAGTACTTC
J: TRBJ2-5; D: TRBD2; length: 16; V: TRBV18; size: .; CDR3: CASSPDSGSVRETQYF; DNA: TGTGCCAGCTCCCCGGATAGCGGGAGCGTCAGAGAGACCCAGTACTTC
J: TRBJ1-2; D: .; length: 12; V: TRBV5-6; size: once; CDR3: CASSLAGFGYTF; DNA: TGTGCCAGCAGCTTGGCCGGGTTCGGCTACACCTTC
J: TRBJ2-2; D: TRBD2; length: 16; V: TRBV28; size: .; CDR3: CASSLSASGTTGELFF; DNA: TGTGCCAGCAGTTTATCGGCTAGCGGGACCACCGGGGAGCTGTTTTTT
J: TRBJ2-7; D: TRBD2; length: 18; V: TRBV11-3; size: .; CDR3: CASSFRPPSGRAFGEQYF; DNA: TGTGCCAGCAGCTTTCGTCCTCCGTCCGGGAGGGCCTTCGGCGAGCAGTACTTC
J: TRBJ1-1; D: .; length: 14; V: TRBV7-6; size: .; CDR3: CASSLVGQNTEAFF; DNA: TGTGCCAGCAGCTTAGTAGGACAGAACACTGAAGCTTTCTTT
J: TRBJ1-4; D: TRBD1; length: 15; V: TRBV5-1; size: .; CDR3: CASSLSEGAIAKLFF; DNA: TGCGCCAGCAGCTTATCTGAGGGGGCCATCGCAAAACTGTTTTTT
J: TRBJ1-2; D: .; length: 14; V: TRBV19; size: .; CDR3: CASSPDRANYGYTF; DNA: TGTGCCAGTAGCCCCGACAGAGCTAACTATGGCTACACCTTC
J: TRBJ2-5; D: TRBD1; length: 14; V: TRBV28; size: .; CDR3: CASRSGTGQETQYF; DNA: TGTGCCAGCAGGTCCGGGACAGGTCAAGAGACCCAGTACTTC
J: TRBJ1-2; D: TRBD1; length: 13; V: TRBV10-3; size: few; CDR3: CAISDRGRHGYTF; DNA: TGTGCCATCAGCGACAGGGGGCGACATGGCTACACCTTC
J: TRBJ2-1; D: .; length: 13; V: TRBV18; size: .; CDR3: CASSPTTSSEQFF; DNA: TGTGCCAGCTCACCAACCACTAGCAGTGAGCAGTTCTTC
J: TRBJ2-1; D: TRBD2; length: 16; V: TRBV7-3; size: .; CDR3: CASSPTPSGIPNEQFF; DNA: TGTGCCAGCAGCCCAACTCCTAGCGGAATCCCCAATGAGCAGTTCTTC
J: TRBJ1-6; D: .; length: 15; V: TRBV4-2; size: .; CDR3: CASSQDRRVGSPLHF; DNA: TGTGCCAGCAGCCAAGACCGCAGGGTAGGGTCACCCCTCCACTTT
J: TRBJ1-3; D: .; length: 17; V: TRBV7-6; size: .; CDR3: CASSSQWGRTSGNTIYF; DNA: TGTGCCAGCAGCTCACAATGGGGGCGAACCTCTGGAAACACCATATATTTT
J: TRBJ1-1; D: TRBD1; length: 16; V: TRBV7-8; size: .; CDR3: CASSHSYRGPNTEAFF; DNA: TGTGCCAGCAGCCACTCGTACAGGGGCCCGAACACTGAAGCTTTCTTT
J: TRBJ2-7; D: .; length: 15; V: TRBV4-1; size: .; CDR3: CASSQEGGQIYEQYF; DNA: TGCGCCAGCAGCCAAGAAGGTGGACAGATCTACGAGCAGTACTTC
J: TRBJ2-1; D: TRBD2; length: 15; V: TRBV2; size: .; CDR3: CASNWAAGGFNEQFF; DNA: TGTGCCAGCAATTGGGCAGCGGGAGGGTTCAATGAGCAGTTCTTC
J: TRBJ1-5; D: .; length: 12; V: TRBV28; size: .; CDR3: CASSPRLGPQHF; DNA: TGTGCCAGCAGTCCTAGATTAGGGCCCCAGCATTTT
J: TRBJ1-5; D: .; length: 13; V: TRBV30; size: once; CDR3: CAWNREGNQPQHF; DNA: TGTGCCTGGAACAGGGAAGGCAATCAGCCCCAGCATTTT
J: TRBJ1-1; D: TRBD1; length: 16; V: TRBV13; size: few; CDR3: CASSSDRGPSVTEAFF; DNA: TGTGCCAGCAGCTCGGACAGGGGGCCGTCGGTCACTGAAGCTTTCTTT
J: TRBJ2-3; D: .; length: 15; V: TRBV7-2; size: .; CDR3: CASSFPGGLRDTQYF; DNA: TGTGCCAGCAGCTTTCCTGGGGGGTTGAGGGATACGCAGTATTTT
J: TRBJ2-3; D: .; length: 12; V: TRBV6-6; size: .; CDR3: CASLGGSDTQYF; DNA: TGTGCCAGTTTAGGAGGTTCAGATACGCAGTATTTT
J: TRBJ1-1; D: .; length: 14; V: TRBV4-1; size: .; CDR3: CASSQESRSTEAFF; DNA: TGCGCCAGCAGCCAAGAGTCACGGAGCACTGAAGCTTTCTTT
J: TRBJ2-2; D: TRBD2; length: 16; V: TRBV7-7; size: few; CDR3: CASSSGLAGYTGELFF; DNA: TGTGCCAGCAGCTCGGGACTAGCGGGTTACACCGGGGAGCTGTTTTTT
J: TRBJ2-7; D: .; length: 14; V: TRBV11-2; size: .; CDR3: CASSLWDNSYEQYF; DNA: TGTGCCAGCAGCCTATGGGACAACTCCTACGAGCAGTACTTC